These T cell receptor beta chains were read from a single sample in a study of blood T cell repertoires in COVID-19. Repertoires were generated with immunoSEQ multiplex PCR, while TCRdb's copy carries only in-frame clones and drops some. This table has 40,000 to 55,000 clones, approximately 84% appearing once. The sequencing input was peripheral blood. The receptors originated from a man in his forties or fifties with active COVID-19. Each CDR3 is given with its conserved first and last residue.

j_call	v_call	cdr3_aa
TRBJ2-5	TRBV7-6	CASSPTGGAQKTQYF
TRBJ2-7	TRBV10-1	CASSEGQGRYEQYF
TRBJ1-1	TRBV29-1	CSVEAGALEAFF
TRBJ1-1	TRBV5-1	CASSFQGIEGGTEAFF
TRBJ2-2	TRBV7-2	CASSSQGTGELFF
TRBJ1-2	TRBV25-1	CASSGTGLDYGYTF
TRBJ2-5	TRBV5-1	CASSLGRRQETQYF
TRBJ2-7	TRBV7-9	CASTVGTSGGTYEQYF
TRBJ1-6	TRBV18	CASSPTGDDSPLHF
TRBJ2-7	TRBV5-1	CASSLSNSGGAIYYEQYF
TRBJ2-1	TRBV7-2	CASSLLQTGGNEQFF
TRBJ1-2	TRBV6-6	CASSYGQDINYGYTF
TRBJ1-6	TRBV15	CATSIRTGANSPLHF
TRBJ1-2	TRBV6-5	CASDRDTIYGYTF
TRBJ1-2	TRBV4-1	CASSQSQGKRYGYTF
TRBJ2-7	TRBV5-1	CASSQGFYEQYF
TRBJ1-5	TRBV28	CASSSGQDSNQPQHF
TRBJ1-6	TRBV15	CATSRGGDSPLHF
TRBJ2-7	TRBV24-1	CATSEGGPSYEQYF
TRBJ2-3	TRBV6-5	CASSYPGLGGVGTQYF
TRBJ2-7	TRBV6-5	CASSLGGGSSYEQYF
TRBJ1-2	TRBV9	CASKGSNYGYTF
TRBJ2-5	TRBV6-5	CASSTGEQETQYF
TRBJ2-2	TRBV2	CAIEGEVTGELFF
TRBJ2-7	TRBV2	CASTTGSYEQYF
TRBJ1-1	TRBV5-4	CASSLRQGARTEAFF
TRBJ2-7	TRBV6-6	CASSRGLVYEQYF
TRBJ2-2	TRBV29-1	CSVRGSGETGELFF
TRBJ2-5	TRBV11-2	CASSSSGRDYGTQYF
TRBJ1-2	TRBV5-1	CASSLAGNGYGYTF
TRBJ1-1	TRBV5-6	CASSQVAGTPRGEAFF
TRBJ2-6	TRBV2	CASTSTGVAANVLTF
TRBJ2-3	TRBV15	CATSLLAGGTDTQYF
TRBJ2-1	TRBV7-9	CASSPLDRGNEQFF
TRBJ2-3	TRBV7-9	CASSFVAGVSTDTQYF
TRBJ2-3	TRBV5-1	CASSLVVAGLNTQYF
TRBJ2-2	TRBV24-1	CATSDFDRVLNQGSWGTGELFF
TRBJ2-2	TRBV9	CASSVVAGGLSGELFF
TRBJ1-1	TRBV4-3	CASSQGLHPNTEAFF
TRBJ2-5	TRBV3-1/TRBV3-2	CASSQDGGPPQETQYF
TRBJ2-7	TRBV6-2/TRBV6-3	CASSYRDRAYEQYF
TRBJ2-7	TRBV7-9	CASSEPTLSYEQYF
TRBJ2-7	TRBV5-1	CASSPGLRYEQYF
TRBJ1-2	TRBV6-6	CASSYKDRGLGYGYTF
TRBJ2-3	TRBV5-4	CASSLAGGNGPDTQYF
TRBJ1-1	TRBV6-1	CASSEADRVLSRAFF